Listed below are T cell receptor beta chains from one sample, sequenced in a study of shared clonotypes between healthy human individuals. TCRdb's copy holds only in-frame clones and misses some; the assay was immunoSEQ multiplex PCR. The sample yields a few million clones, approximately 94% seen once. The source material was naive CD4+ T cells sorted from blood. These receptors came from a young man in good health. Each CDR3 is given with its conserved first and last residue. The D gene is left open where the match is weak. Clone size is shown for a subset of rows, as once, few, many or a class of expanded clone.

CDR3nt | CDR3aa | j_gene | v_gene | abundance | d_gene
TGTGCCAGCAGCCCCCGCCGGGACAGGGGCTACGAGCAGTACTTC | CASSPRRDRGYEQYF | TRBJ2-7 | TRBV7-9 | . | TRBD1
TGTGCCAGCAGCTCAGGGACTCGCGATACGCAGTATTTT | CASSSGTRDTQYF | TRBJ2-3 | TRBV7-2 | . | .
TGTGCCTGGAGTGTAAGCGGTATCAGTGAGCAGTTCTTC | CAWSVSGISEQFF | TRBJ2-1 | TRBV30 | few | .
TGTGCCAGCAGCTTCCCCCTTTTGGGGGAGGGCGACGCAGATACGCAGTATTTT | CASSFPLLGEGDADTQYF | TRBJ2-3 | TRBV5-4 | . | TRBD2
TGTGCCAGCAGTCAGACTAGCGGAGCCTTGGCCCAGTACTTC | CASSQTSGALAQYF | TRBJ2-5 | TRBV6-5 | . | TRBD2
TGTGCCAGCAGCTTATCGGCAGGGGTGAACACTGAAGCTTTCTTT | CASSLSAGVNTEAFF | TRBJ1-1 | TRBV7-9 | . | .
TGTGCCGTCCTGCGGGGGGGCAACGGGGAGCTGTTTTTT | CAVLRGGNGELFF | TRBJ2-2 | TRBV7-8 | . | TRBD2
TGTGCCAGCAGTTACGGGCTTGGCACTGAAGCTTTCTTT | CASSYGLGTEAFF | TRBJ1-1 | TRBV6-6 | . | .
TGTGCCAGCAGTGGGGACAGGACTACCTACGAGCAGTACTTC | CASSGDRTTYEQYF | TRBJ2-7 | TRBV2 | . | TRBD1
TGTGCCAGCAGTTTCGACAGGGTCGGTGAGCAGTTCTTC | CASSFDRVGEQFF | TRBJ2-1 | TRBV6-5 | . | TRBD1
TGTGCCAGCAGTGAAGAAGCCTATGGCTACACCTTC | CASSEEAYGYTF | TRBJ1-2 | TRBV2 | . | .